The entry that follows covers one T cell receptor (beta chain) sequence. The antigen is not known. The CDR3 is cut off 3 residues early in the read; its end comes from the germline J gene. Measured with immunoSEQ multiplex PCR; TCRdb has only the in-frame clones, and not every one. This sample shows around 28,000 clones and no singletons; 29% rests with the ten largest. Donors gave about 5 to 9 ml heparinized peripheral whole blood. This entry is derived from a study of T cell clonality in common variable immunodeficiency. Study-level points and caveats: CVID subjects showed higher TCRbeta clonality than healthy controls. Compared with controls, CVID subjects had fewer shared TCRbeta clones. Fewer deletions and N-nucleotide insertions were reportedly seen in common variable immunodeficiency TCR beta sequences.

V was pared by 4 bases and J by 1 base, with 13 bases between. CDR3 length equals 15 residues. Germline V lookup: CDR1 SEHNR, CDR2 FQNEAQ (reference sequence). The chain uses TRBV7-9 and TRBJ1-1; tentative D call: TRBD1 (5 bases). The source is a human donor with common variable immunodeficiency. Sequencing was performed on peripheral blood mononuclear cells. The CDR3 is CASSSLGRGNTEAFF. CDR3 DNA (partial): TGTGCCAGCAGCTCACTCGGGAGGGGGAACACTGAA.